The sequence of this TCR beta chain was determined in a study of OX40 agonist ivuxolimab in advanced cancers. Study conclusions and caveats: At 0.1 to 3.0 mg/kg and by week 6, CD4+ and CD8+ T cells in the blood had expanded clonally.

TCRdb's table, derived via immunoSEQ multiplex PCR, lists solely in-frame clones and lacks some. The sample consists of approximately 77,000 clones, about 87% of them appearing once. J lost 0 bases, V lost 4 bases, and 3 bases had no gene match. Germline values: CDR1 SNHLY, CDR2 FYNNEI. This CDR3 region has 15 residues. In regard to this clone: The antigen remains undetermined.

The chain has TRBV2 and TRBJ1-5, with 7 nucleotides matching TRBD1. This TCR was recovered from an adult with an advanced solid tumor such as melanoma, head and neck, liver or kidney cancer. Sequenced material: CD4+ or CD8+ T cells sorted from blood, taken in a trial of the OX40 agonist ivuxolimab. CDR3 DNA: TGTGCCAGCAGTGGTACAGGGGATAGCAATCAGCCCCAGCATTTT. Translating it yields CASSGTGDSNQPQHF.